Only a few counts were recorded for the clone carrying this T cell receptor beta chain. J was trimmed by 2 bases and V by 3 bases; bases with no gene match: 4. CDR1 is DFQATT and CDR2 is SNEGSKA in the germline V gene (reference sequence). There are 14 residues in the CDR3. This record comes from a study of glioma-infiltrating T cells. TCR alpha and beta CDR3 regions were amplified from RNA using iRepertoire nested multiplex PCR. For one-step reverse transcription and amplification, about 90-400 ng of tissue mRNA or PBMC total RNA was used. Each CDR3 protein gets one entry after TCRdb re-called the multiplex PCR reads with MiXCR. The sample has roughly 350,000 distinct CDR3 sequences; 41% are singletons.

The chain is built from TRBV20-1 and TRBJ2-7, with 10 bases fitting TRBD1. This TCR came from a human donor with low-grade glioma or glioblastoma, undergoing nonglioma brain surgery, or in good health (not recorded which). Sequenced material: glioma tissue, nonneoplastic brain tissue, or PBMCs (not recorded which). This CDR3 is CSASEGTGAYEQYF. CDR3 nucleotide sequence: TGCAGTGCTAGTGAAGGGACAGGGGCCTACGAGCAGTACTTC.